These 20 T cell receptor beta chains were sequenced from one sample in a study of T cells in Graves' hyperthyroidism and ophthalmopathy. From RNA transcripts, TCR beta CDR3 regions were amplified. HTBI primers were employed in a first-round RT-PCR of the TCR CDR3. MiXCR, applied by TCRdb to the multiplex PCR reads, yields one record per CDR3 protein. The sample records nearly 250,000 distinct CDR3 sequences, approximately 24% being singletons. The material sequenced was blood. These receptor sequences come from a woman aged 40 to 55 with Graves' ophthalmopathy.

This clonotype was counted at least ten times. The chain employs TRBV6-7 and TRBJ1-2, with 7 bases aligning to TRBD1. TRBV6-7 is sorted into the ORF group, with uncertain function. Trimming cost V 4 bases and J 4 bases; bases outside gene matches: 3. The CDR3 is 13 amino acids. CDR3 DNA sequence: TGTGCCAGCAGTTTCCGACAGGGCTATGGCTACACCTTC. As protein: CASSFRQGYGYTF.

The table lists this clonotype with many counts. The chain has TRBV5-5 and TRBJ2-7; possibly TRBD2 for D (6 bases). Germline values: CDR1 SGHKS, CDR2 YYEKEE (reference sequence). The germline V and J ends were trimmed by 4 bases and 5 bases, with 16 bases remaining between them. The CDR3 runs 14 residues. CDR3 coding DNA: TGTGCCAGCAGCCGAGGTTGGGGGGTCGACGAGCAGTACTTC. It specifies CASSRGWGVDEQYF. The full variable domain, its missing parts supplied by reference TRBV5-5 and TRBJ2-7, is DAGVTQSPTHLIKTRGQQVTLRCSPISGHKSVSWYQQVLGQGPQFIFQYYEKEERGRGNFPDRFSARQFPNYSSELNVNALLLGDSALYLCASSRGWGVDEQYFGPGTRLTVT.

This clonotype was counted ten times or more. The chain has TRBV28 and TRBJ1-1, with TRBD1 identical over 7 bases. In germline, CDR1 is MDHEN, CDR2 SYDVKM. With 4 bases clipped from V and 1 base from J, the junction kept 15 bases outside the gene matches. The CDR3 runs 18 residues. The CDR3 coding sequence is TGTGCCAGCAGTTCTTCTCCCTTTCCCGGGACAGAGAACACTGAAGCTTTCTTT. Its translation is CASSSSPFPGTENTEAFF.

The table lists this clonotype with many counts. J is TRBJ2-7 and V is TRBV30, with no clear D. V gave up 0 bases and J gave up 5 bases, with 11 bases separating them. The CDR3 covers 13 residues. The germline V gene encodes CDR1 GTSNPN and CDR2 SVGIG (reference sequence). The CDR3 DNA sequence: TGTGCCTGGAGTGTGAAGGTGTTCGACGAGCAGTACTTC. This gives the protein CAWSVKVFDEQYF.

This clonotype was recorded a few times. One junction end does not reproduce the germline sequence, and a read error may be involved. The chain uses TRBV27 and TRBJ1-5; no clear D gene. This CDR3 region has 14 residues. The germline CDR1 and CDR2 sequences are MNHEY and SMNVEV (reference sequence). This CDR3 reads CASRSVRSNQPQRF. The CDR3 DNA reads as TGTGCCAGCAGATCGGTCCGGAGCAATCAGCCCCAGCGTTTT.

This rearrangement joins TRBV2 to TRBJ2-7; D ambiguous. Germline V gene sequence: CDR1 SNHLY, CDR2 FYNNEI. Trimming shortened V by 6 bases and J by 3 bases, and 9 bases separated the two germline ends. The CDR3 extends over 12 amino acids. Here the CDR3 reads CASSWTGYEQYF. The CDR3, as DNA: TGTGCCAGCAGCTGGACGGGCTACGAGCAGTACTTC. Drawing the rest from reference TRBV2 and TRBJ2-7, the complete variable domain is EPEVTQTPSHQVTQMGQEVILRCVPISNHLYFYWYRQILGQKVEFLVSFYNNEISEKSEIFDDQFSVERPDGSNFTLKIRSTKLEDSAMYFCASSWTGYEQYFGPGTRLTVT.

V usage is TRBV6-1 and J usage is TRBJ1-1; 10 nucleotides align to TRBD1. Looked up from germline, CDR1 is MNHNS and CDR2 is SASEGT. J gave up 3 bases and V 6 bases, and 7 bases lay outside the gene matches. CDR3 length: 15 residues. CDR3 amino acids: CASRRQGASHTEAFF. CDR3 bases: TGTGCCAGCAGAAGACAGGGGGCAAGTCACACTGAAGCTTTCTTT.

Worth noting for this clonotype: A much larger clone is a single base away; this may be a read error. The V gene is TRBV27, the J gene TRBJ2-5, with a tentative D call TRBD2 (5 bases). The CDR3 spans 15 residues. Germline V CDR1 and CDR2: MNHEY, SMNVEV (reference sequence). The DNA of the CDR3 is TGTGCCAGCAAAGCGGAAGAGGGCTACCAAGAGACCCCGTACTTC. Residues: CASKAEEGYQETPYF.

This clonotype was seen a few times. A read error may be the cause here, since a much bigger clone is one base away. V gene TRBV13 combines with J gene TRBJ2-7, with 8 positions matching TRBD1. CDR3 length: 16 residues. The germline V gene has CDR1 PRHDT and CDR2 FYEKMQ (reference sequence). The CDR3 DNA is TGTGTCAGCAGCGTATCCGGGACAGGACCTCCCTACGAGCAGTACTTC. It translates to CVSSVSGTGPPYEQYF.

This clonotype was counted a few times. The chain recombines TRBV6-1 with TRBJ2-7; unclear D gene. V was clipped by 1 base and J by 3 bases, with 10 bases between them. CDR1 MNHNS and CDR2 SASEGT come from the germline V gene. There are 14 residues in the CDR3. The CDR3 bases are TGTGCCAGCAGTGAAGTGGCAGGTTACTACGAGCAGTACTTC. It encodes CASSEVAGYYEQYF.

This chain uses TRBV11-3 with TRBJ2-7, with 8 bases aligning to TRBD1. V dropped 4 bases and J dropped 2; count of bases not matched to a gene: 7. The CDR3 has 15 residues. The germline CDR1 and CDR2 sequences are SGHNT and YENEEA. CDR3 sequence reads: CASSSGGSSAYEQYF. CDR3 bases: TGTGCCAGCAGCTCAGGGGGCAGTTCCGCCTACGAGCAGTACTTC.

This clonotype was recorded only once. This chain links TRBV7-6 with TRBJ1-1; D is ambiguous. Germline V CDR1 and CDR2: SGHVS, FNYEAQ. This CDR3 has 14 amino acids. The V gene lost 1 base and the J gene lost 6 bases, with 12 bases spanning the gap. This CDR3 reads CASSLGGGGAEAFF. In nucleotides, the CDR3 is TGTGCCAGCAGCTTAGGTGGCGGTGGAGCTGAAGCTTTCTTT.

The J gene is TRBJ2-7, the V gene TRBV5-6; no clear D. The V and J ends lost 1 base and 5 bases respectively, with 19 bases between them. Germline V gene lookup returns CDR1 SGHDT and CDR2 YYEEEE. This CDR3 has 16 amino acids. CDR3 nucleotide sequence: TGTGCCAGCAGCTTGTTGCTTCGTGAGGACCGGGACGAGCAGTACTTC. Its protein is CASSLLLREDRDEQYF. The full variable domain, completed using reference TRBV5-6 and TRBJ2-7, is DAGVTQSPTHLIKTRGQQVTLRCSPKSGHDTVSWYQQALGQGPQFIFQYYEEEERQRGNFPDRFSGHQFPNYSSELNVNALLLGDSALYLCASSLLLREDRDEQYFGPGTRLTVT.

Many counts were recorded for this clonotype. The chain combines TRBV3-1 with TRBJ1-2; D unresolved. With 4 bases removed from V and 2 bases from J, the gap between germline ends came to 11 bases. This CDR3 has 14 amino acids. Germline V gene data show CDR1 as LGHDT and CDR2 as YNNKEL (reference sequence). CDR3 region: CASSPVGRNYGYTF. The CDR3 nucleotides are TGTGCCAGCAGCCCCGTTGGGCGGAACTATGGCTACACCTTC.

The sample holds many counts of this clonotype. The J gene is TRBJ2-7, the V gene TRBV29-1; 9 positions match TRBD1. With 5 bases clipped from V and 3 bases from J, the junction kept 5 bases outside the gene matches. CDR3 length: 13 residues. Germline assignment: CDR1 SQVTM and CDR2 ANQGSEA. The DNA for the CDR3 is TGCAGCGTTCGGGACAGGGCGAACTACGAGCAGTACTTC. This encodes CSVRDRANYEQYF.

This clonotype was recorded at least ten times. The chain has TRBV28 and TRBJ2-5; D might be TRBD1 (7 bases). The germline V and J ends were trimmed by 6 bases and 1 base, with 15 bases remaining between them. This CDR3 comprises 15 residues. Germline V gene lookup returns CDR1 MDHEN and CDR2 SYDVKM. CDR3 DNA sequence: TGTGCCAGCAGCCAGGGGGGTCCCGGCCAAGAGACCCAGTACTTC. Its translation is CASSQGGPGQETQYF.

The sample holds many counts of this clonotype. J is TRBJ2-5 and V is TRBV6-5, with 10 bases matching TRBD2. CDR3 length: 17 residues. Trimming cost V 0 bases and J 5 bases; bases outside gene matches: 9. Germline CDR1 reads MNHEY; CDR2 reads SVGAGI. This CDR3 reads CASSYSTSALAGETQYF. In nucleotides, the CDR3 is TGTGCCAGCAGTTACTCGACTAGCGCACTAGCGGGGGAGACCCAGTACTTC.

In its sample, this clonotype was seen many times. V and J are TRBV6-5 and TRBJ2-2; D assignment may be TRBD1 or TRBD2 (5 bases each). Trimming cost V 8 bases and J 0 bases, with 13 bases left between them. Per germline, CDR1 MNHEY and CDR2 SVGAGI. The CDR3 covers 15 residues. This chain's CDR3 is CASVEGPANTGELFF. DNA of the CDR3: TGTGCCAGCGTCGAGGGACCCGCGAACACCGGGGAGCTGTTTTTT.

This clonotype was detected only a few times. The V and J genes are TRBV5-8 and TRBJ2-7, with 9 positions matching TRBD1. The CDR3 is made up of 14 amino acids. Trimming at V came to 6 bases and at J to 7 bases, leaving 11 bases not matched to a gene. Germline loops: CDR1 SGHTS, CDR2 YDEGEE. The CDR3 region has the DNA TGTGCCAGCACCAACATACAGGGGGCTTATGAGCAGTACTTC. It yields the protein CASTNIQGAYEQYF.

This clonotype showed up many times. The genes are TRBV11-1 and TRBJ2-5; D is unresolved. Looked up from germline, CDR1 is SGHAT and CDR2 is FQDESV (reference sequence). V dropped 3 bases and J dropped 4 bases, with 27 bases sitting between them. The CDR3 has 19 residues. The CDR3 here is CASSFLPPAATTVGETQYF. The CDR3, as DNA: TGTGCCAGCAGCTTCCTTCCCCCGGCGGCGACCACCGTTGGAGAGACCCAGTACTTC.